These 9 T cell receptor beta chains were sequenced from one sample in a study of OX40 agonist ivuxolimab in advanced cancers. Sequenced by immunoSEQ multiplex PCR; TCRdb stores in-frame clones only, minus some. The sample yields over 60,000 clones, approximately 80% seen once. The source material was CD4+ or CD8+ T cells sorted from blood, sampled in a trial of the OX40 agonist ivuxolimab. The receptors were gathered from an adult with an advanced solid tumor such as melanoma, head and neck, liver or kidney cancer.

The genes are TRBV5-1 and TRBJ2-3, with D perhaps matching TRBD1 (6 bases). V was pared by 0 bases and J by 4 bases, with 12 bases between. Germline V gene lookup returns CDR1 SGHRS and CDR2 YFSETQ. This CDR3 comprises 15 residues. The CDR3: CASSLASGVADTQYF. Written as DNA, the CDR3 is TGCGCCAGCAGCTTGGCTTCAGGGGTTGCAGATACGCAGTATTTT.

V usage is TRBV18 and J usage is TRBJ2-3, with unresolved D. Germline-derived CDR1 and CDR2 are KGHSH and LQKENI. V shed 2 bases and J shed 2 bases, with 11 bases lying between them. This CDR3 has 15 residues. CDR3 sequence reads: CASSPSYLNTDTQYF. The CDR3 nucleotides read TGTGCCAGCTCACCATCTTACTTAAACACAGATACGCAGTATTTT.

The chain carries TRBV21-1 and TRBJ2-3; the table calls TRBD2, which could not be checked here. TRBV21-1 is termed a pseudogene. The CDR3 contains 24 residues. CDR3 in amino acids: CASSKALGQHISSGRAFGTDTQYF. CDR3 bases: TGTGCCAGCAGCAAAGCGCTGGGACAGCATATCTCTAGCGGGAGGGCCTTTGGCACAGATACGCAGTATTTT.

The chain links TRBV30 to TRBJ2-5; D is tentatively TRBD1 or TRBD2 (5 bases each). The J call may not be correct, given that the DNA end is closer to TRBJ2-7. The CDR3 totals 13 residues. CDR1 and CDR2 from the germline V gene are GTSNPN and SVGIG (reference sequence). CDR3 coding DNA: TGTGCCTGGAGATTGGGGGAGTCCTACGAGCAGTACTTC. This sequence encodes CAWRLGESYEQYF.

J is TRBJ2-7 and V is TRBV9, with 11 bases aligning to TRBD2. Germline V gene data show CDR1 as SGDLS and CDR2 as YYNGEE. The CDR3 consists of 15 residues. V trimming: 3 bases; J trimming: 3 bases; junction bases outside the gene matches: 5. The CDR3: CASSAQTSGDYEQYF. In DNA form, the CDR3 reads TGTGCCAGCAGCGCCCAGACTAGCGGGGACTACGAGCAGTACTTC.

Here the CDR3 DNA reads TGCGCCAGCAGCTGGGACTCTAGCGGGAGTTACTACGAGCAGTACGTC. It specifies CASSWDSSGSYYEQYV. J is TRBJ2-7 and V is TRBV10-1, with 10 bases lining up with TRBD2. This CDR3 has 16 residues. V trimming: 6 bases; J trimming: 3 bases; junction bases outside the gene matches: 11. The germline V gene has CDR1 WNHNN and CDR2 SYGVQD (reference sequence).

The rearrangement links TRBV18 to TRBJ1-4; D gene ambiguous. V was cut by 2 bases and J by 0 bases, with 13 bases left in between. Per germline, CDR1 KGHSH and CDR2 LQKENI. The CDR3 extends over 17 amino acids. As DNA, the CDR3 is TGTGCCAGCTCACCATCACGCGGGGTTGCAACTAATGAAAAACTGTTTTTT. Its protein is CASSPSRGVATNEKLFF.

The chain recombines TRBV5-1 with TRBJ2-5, with D possibly called TRBD1 or TRBD2 (6 bases each). With 2 bases removed from V and 4 bases from J, the gap between germline ends came to 18 bases. This CDR3 is 16 amino acids long. CDR1 SGHRS and CDR2 YFSETQ come from the germline V gene. CDR3 residues: CASSFEIGGKGETQYF. The DNA for the CDR3 is TGCGCCAGCAGCTTCGAGATAGGGGGGAAGGGAGAGACCCAGTACTTC. Complete variable domain (other parts from reference TRBV5-1 and TRBJ2-5): KAGVTQTPRYLIKTRGQQVTLSCSPISGHRSVSWYQQTPGQGLQFLFEYFSETQRNKGNFPGRFSGRQFSNSRSEMNVSTLELGDSALYLCASSFEIGGKGETQYFGPGTRLLVL.

This clone turned up a few times. This chain connects TRBV5-4 to TRBJ1-1; TRBD1 is a possible D gene (5 bases). Germline V gene lookup returns CDR1 SGHNT and CDR2 YYREEE (reference sequence). V was pared by 4 bases and J by 1 base, with 11 bases between. The CDR3 sequence is 14 residues long. The CDR3 is CASSQTGGNTEAFF. CDR3 nucleotides: TGTGCCAGCAGCCAGACGGGGGGGAACACTGAAGCTTTCTTT.